This T cell receptor (beta chain) was retrieved from a study of T cell repertoires in cytomegalovirus infection. Each CDR3 protein is one row after TCRdb ran MiXCR on the reads. The sample includes about 470,000 distinct CDR3 sequences, about 42% seen only once; the top ten take just under 45%. With regard to this clonotype: Antigen: not known.

Germline V CDR1 and CDR2: SGHNT, YYREEE (reference sequence). The V and J ends lost 4 bases and 10 bases respectively, with 18 bases between them. The CDR3 has 14 residues. The chain recombines TRBV5-4 with TRBJ2-1; D is perhaps TRBD1 (6 bases). The clonotype comes from a human donor in good health (CMV status not recorded). Some clones in this sample may be carry-over from other donors' samples. The material sequenced was cultured PBMCs, taken from culture after CMV antigen stimulation. The CDR3 loop reads CASSPGQWGWEQFF. The CDR3 DNA sequence: TGTGCCAGCAGCCCGGGACAATGGGGCTGGGAGCAGTTCTTC.